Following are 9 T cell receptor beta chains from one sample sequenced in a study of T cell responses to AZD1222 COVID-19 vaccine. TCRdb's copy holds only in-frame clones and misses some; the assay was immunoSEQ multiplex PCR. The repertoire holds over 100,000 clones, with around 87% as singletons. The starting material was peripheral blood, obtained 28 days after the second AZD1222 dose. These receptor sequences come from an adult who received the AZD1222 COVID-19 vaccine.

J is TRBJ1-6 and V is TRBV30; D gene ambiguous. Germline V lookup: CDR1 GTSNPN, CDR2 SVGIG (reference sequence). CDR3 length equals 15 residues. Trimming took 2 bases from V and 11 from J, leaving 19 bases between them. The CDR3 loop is CAWSYQTRIETPLHF. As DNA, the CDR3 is TGTGCCTGGAGTTATCAAACACGGATCGAAACACCCCTCCACTTT.

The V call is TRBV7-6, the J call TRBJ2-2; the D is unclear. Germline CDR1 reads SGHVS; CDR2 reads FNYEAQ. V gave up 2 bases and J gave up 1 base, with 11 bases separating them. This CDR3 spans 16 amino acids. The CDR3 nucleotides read TGTGCCAGCAGCTTACTCGAAGGACGGAACACCGGGGAGCTGTTTTTT. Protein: CASSLLEGRNTGELFF.

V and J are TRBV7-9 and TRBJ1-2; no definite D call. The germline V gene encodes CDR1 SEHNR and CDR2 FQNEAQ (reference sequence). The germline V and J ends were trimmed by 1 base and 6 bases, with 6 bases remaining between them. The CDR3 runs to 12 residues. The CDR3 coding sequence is TGTGCCAGCAGCTTAGGGTGGCATGGCTACACCTTC. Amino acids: CASSLGWHGYTF.

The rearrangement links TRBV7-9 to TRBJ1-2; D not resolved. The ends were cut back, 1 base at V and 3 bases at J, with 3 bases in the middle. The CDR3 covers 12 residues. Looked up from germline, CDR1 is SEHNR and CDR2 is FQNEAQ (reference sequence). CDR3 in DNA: TGTGCCAGCAGCTTAGATTACTATGGCTACACCTTC. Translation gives CASSLDYYGYTF.

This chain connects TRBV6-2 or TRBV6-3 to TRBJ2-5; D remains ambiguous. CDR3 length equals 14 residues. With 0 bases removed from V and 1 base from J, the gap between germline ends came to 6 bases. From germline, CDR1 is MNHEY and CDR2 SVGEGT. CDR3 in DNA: TGTGCCAGCAGTTACTCGGGCAGCCAAGAGACCCAGTACTTC. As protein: CASSYSGSQETQYF.

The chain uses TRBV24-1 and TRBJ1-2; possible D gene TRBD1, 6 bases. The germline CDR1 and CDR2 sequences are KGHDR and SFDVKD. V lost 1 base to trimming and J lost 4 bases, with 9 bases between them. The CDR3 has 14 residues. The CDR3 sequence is CATSDFGRGYGYTF. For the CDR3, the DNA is TGTGCCACCAGTGATTTTGGCAGGGGCTATGGCTACACCTTC.

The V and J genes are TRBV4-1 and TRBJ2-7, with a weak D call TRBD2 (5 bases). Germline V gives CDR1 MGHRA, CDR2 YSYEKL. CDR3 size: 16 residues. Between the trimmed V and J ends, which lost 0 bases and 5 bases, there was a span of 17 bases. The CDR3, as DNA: TGCGCCAGCAGCCAAGACTGGGGAGCTTTTTTGAACGAGCAGTACTTC. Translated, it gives CASSQDWGAFLNEQYF.

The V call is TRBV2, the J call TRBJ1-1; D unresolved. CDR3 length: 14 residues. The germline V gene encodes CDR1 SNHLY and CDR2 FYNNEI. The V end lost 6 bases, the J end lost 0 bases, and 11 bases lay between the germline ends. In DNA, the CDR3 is TGTGCCAGCAGCCTAGACAACCTGAACACTGAAGCTTTCTTT. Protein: CASSLDNLNTEAFF.

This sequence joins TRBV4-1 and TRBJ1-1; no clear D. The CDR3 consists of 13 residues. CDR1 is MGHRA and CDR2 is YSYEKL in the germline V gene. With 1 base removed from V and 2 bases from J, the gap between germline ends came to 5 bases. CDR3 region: CASSQVRNTEAFF. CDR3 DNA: TGCGCCAGCAGCCAAGTCCGTAACACTGAAGCTTTCTTT.